This TCR beta chain was sequenced during a study of T-cell reconstitution after alpha-beta-depleted transplantation in children. CDR3 length: 17 amino acids. Germline CDR1 is DFQATT and CDR2 is SNEGSKA (reference sequence). This clonotype was detected only a few times. An end of the junction does not agree with germline; a read error may underlie this. Unique molecular identifiers were incorporated during preparation of the TCRbeta library. One entry per CDR3 protein, called by TCRdb with MiXCR from the PCR reads. The sample lists hundreds of thousands of distinct CDR3 sequences, around a sixth occurring once.

This chain uses TRBV20-1 with TRBJ1-4, with TRBD1 identical over 7 bases. This clonotype was sampled from a human donor who donated a stem cell graft to a child with acute myeloid leukemia. This specimen was PBMCs from the stem cell graft donor, taken from the stem cell graft. The CDR3 bases are TGCTGTGCTAGAGGGGGCCTCACGTCCCTCACGAATGAAAAACTGTTTTTT. Protein product: CCARGGLTSLTNEKLFF.